The T cell receptor beta chain under discussion was sequenced for a study of T cell repertoires in cytomegalovirus infection. With regard to this clonotype: What it recognizes is unknown.

From germline, CDR1 is SGHAT and CDR2 FQNNGV. The junction had 3 bases not matched to a gene; V was cut back by 1 base and J by 1 base. The CDR3 has 16 residues. In TCRdb, the reads were re-called with MiXCR into one record per CDR3 protein. The sample lists about half a million distinct CDR3 sequences, 30% to 40% occurring once. The sequenced sample was cultured PBMCs, obtained from culture after CMV antigen stimulation. The chain couples TRBV11-2 to TRBJ2-5, with 10 bases fitting TRBD2. This TCR was recovered from a human donor in good health (CMV status not recorded). Some clones in this sample may be carry-over from other donors' samples. The DNA for the CDR3 is TGTGCCAGCAGCTTAGCGCTAGCGGGAGTCCAAGAGACCCAGTACTTC. Encoded protein: CASSLALAGVQETQYF. Supplemented by reference TRBV11-2 and TRBJ2-5, the full variable domain reads EAGVAQSPRYKIIEKRQSVAFWCNPISGHATLYWYQQILGQGPKLLIQFQNNGVVDDSQLPKDRFSAERLKGVDSTLKIQPAKLEDSAVYLCASSLALAGVQETQYFGPGTRLLVL.